Following are 9 T cell receptor beta chains from one sample sequenced in a study of blood T cell repertoires in COVID-19. TCRdb's table, derived via immunoSEQ multiplex PCR, lists solely in-frame clones and lacks some. The sample has 180,000 or so clones; around 85% are singletons. Sequenced: PBMCs or T cells enriched from blood (not recorded which). The source of these receptors is a man aged 40-55 years who had recovered from COVID-19.

V usage is TRBV18 and J usage is TRBJ2-7; D may be TRBD1 (5 bases). The V and J ends lost 0 bases and 4 bases respectively, with 7 bases between them. The germline CDR1 and CDR2 sequences are KGHSH and LQKENI. This CDR3 region has 13 residues. The CDR3 reads CASSPPAGYEQYF. DNA of the CDR3: TGTGCCAGCTCACCACCGGCAGGGTACGAGCAGTACTTC. Drawing the rest from reference TRBV18 and TRBJ2-7, the complete variable domain is NAGVMQNPRHLVRRRGQEARLRCSPMKGHSHVYWYRQLPEEGLKFMVYLQKENIIDESGMPKERFSAEFPKEGPSILRIQQVVRGDSAAYFCASSPPAGYEQYFGPGTRLTVT.

The chain links TRBV5-1 to TRBJ1-6, with 11 nucleotides matching TRBD1. From germline, CDR1 is SGHRS and CDR2 YFSETQ. The trim removed 2 bases at V and 8 bases at J, leaving 9 bases unmatched. The CDR3 has 17 amino acids. The CDR3 DNA follows: TGCGCCAGCAGCTTTTGGGACAGGGGGGCCCAGGATTCACCCCTCCACTTT. It translates to CASSFWDRGAQDSPLHF.

This sequence joins TRBV6-5 and TRBJ1-5; D remains ambiguous. Trimming took 7 bases from V and 6 from J, leaving 10 bases between them. In germline, CDR1 is MNHEY, CDR2 SVGAGI. The CDR3 length is 12 residues. The chain's CDR3 is CASTYEGQPQHF. The CDR3 region has the DNA TGTGCCAGCACGTATGAGGGTCAGCCCCAGCATTTT.

As to this clone: A junction end diverges from the germline sequence, so it may reflect a read error. The chain combines TRBV7-7 with TRBJ2-2, with 8 bases aligning to TRBD1. The CDR3 length is 15 residues. Germline values: CDR1 SSHAT, CDR2 FNYEAQ (reference sequence). CDR3 in amino acids: CASSPGQGITGELFF. The CDR3 nucleotides are TGTGCTAGCAGCCCCGGACAGGGTATTACCGGGGAGCTGTTTTTT.

In its sample, this clone was seen once. The chain links TRBV27 to TRBJ1-6; D is unresolved. The germline V gene has CDR1 MNHEY and CDR2 SMNVEV (reference sequence). V was cut by 5 bases and J by 6 bases, with 20 bases left in between. There are 17 residues in the CDR3. The CDR3 sequence is CASSPPQQFRPNSPLHF. The CDR3 DNA reads as TGTGCCAGCAGTCCTCCCCAACAGTTCAGACCTAATTCACCCCTCCACTTT.

The chain combines TRBV27 with TRBJ1-1, with D uncertain. The length of the CDR3 is 12 residues. CDR1 and CDR2 (germline): MNHEY, SMNVEV (reference sequence). The ends were cut back, 6 bases at V and 7 bases at J, with 12 bases in the middle. The CDR3 nucleotides are TGTGCCAGCAGACAGTGGCGGGGTGAAGCTTTCTTT. Residues: CASRQWRGEAFF.

CDR3 in DNA: TGTGCCAGCAGTTTATTAGGGAGGTTGGACACTGAAGCTTTCTTT. This translates into CASSLLGRLDTEAFF. V and J are TRBV27 and TRBJ1-1; D is unresolved. Germline V lookup: CDR1 MNHEY, CDR2 SMNVEV (reference sequence). Trimming removed 1 base from V and 3 bases from J, with 12 bases in between. The CDR3 runs to 15 residues.

CDR3 region: CASSSDRSSGANVLTF. CDR3 bases: TGTGCCAGCAGCTCCGACAGGTCCTCTGGGGCCAACGTCCTGACTTTC. The J gene is TRBJ2-6, the V gene TRBV9; TRBD1 might be the D (6 bases). There are 16 residues in the CDR3. The germline V gene encodes CDR1 SGDLS and CDR2 YYNGEE. Trimming removed 4 bases from V and 0 bases from J, with 11 bases in between.

The chain recombines TRBV2 with TRBJ2-1, with 8 bases identical to TRBD2. This CDR3 comprises 15 residues. V gave up 4 bases and J gave up 8 bases; unmatched junction bases: 10. Looked up from germline, CDR1 is SNHLY and CDR2 is FYNNEI. CDR3 in amino acids: CASSGARGGRDEQFF. CDR3 sequence (DNA): TGTGCCAGCAGTGGGGCCCGGGGGGGCCGGGATGAGCAGTTCTTC.